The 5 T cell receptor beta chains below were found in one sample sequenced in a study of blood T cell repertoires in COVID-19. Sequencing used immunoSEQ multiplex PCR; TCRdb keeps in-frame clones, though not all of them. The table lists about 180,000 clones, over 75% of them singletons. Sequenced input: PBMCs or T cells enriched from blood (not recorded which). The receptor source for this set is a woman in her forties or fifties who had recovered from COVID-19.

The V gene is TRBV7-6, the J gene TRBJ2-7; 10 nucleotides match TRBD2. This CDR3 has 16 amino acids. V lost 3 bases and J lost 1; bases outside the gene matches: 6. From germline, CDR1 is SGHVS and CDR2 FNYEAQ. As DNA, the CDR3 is TGTGCCAGCAGCTTGGAATTAGCGGGAGGATCCTACGAGCAGTACTTC. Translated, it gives CASSLELAGGSYEQYF.

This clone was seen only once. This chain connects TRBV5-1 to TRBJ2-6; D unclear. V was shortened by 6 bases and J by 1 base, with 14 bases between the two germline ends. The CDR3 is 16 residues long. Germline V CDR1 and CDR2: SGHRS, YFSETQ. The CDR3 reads CASTAMALSGANVLTF. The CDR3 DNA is TGCGCCAGCACCGCCATGGCCCTGTCTGGGGCCAACGTCCTGACTTTC.

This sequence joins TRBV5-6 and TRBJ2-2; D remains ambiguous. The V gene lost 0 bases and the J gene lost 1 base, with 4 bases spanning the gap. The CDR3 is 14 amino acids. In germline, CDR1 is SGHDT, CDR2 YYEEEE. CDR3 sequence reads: CASSLAVNTGELFF. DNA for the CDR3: TGTGCCAGCAGCTTGGCTGTGAACACCGGGGAGCTGTTTTTT.

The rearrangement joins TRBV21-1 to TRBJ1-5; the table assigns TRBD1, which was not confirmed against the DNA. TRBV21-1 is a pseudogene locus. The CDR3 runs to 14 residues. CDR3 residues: CASSLRDRERPQHF. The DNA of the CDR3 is TGTGCCAGCAGCCTCCGGGACAGGGAGAGGCCCCAGCATTTT.

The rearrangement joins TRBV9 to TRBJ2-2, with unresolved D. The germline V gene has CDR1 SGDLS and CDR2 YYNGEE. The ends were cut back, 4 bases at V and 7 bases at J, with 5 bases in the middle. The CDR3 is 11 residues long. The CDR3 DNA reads TGTGCCAGCAGCTACAACGGGGAGCTGTTTTTT. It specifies CASSYNGELFF.